The rows below give T cell receptor beta chains drawn from one sample of a study of OX40 agonist ivuxolimab in advanced cancers. Sequencing was performed with immunoSEQ multiplex PCR; in TCRdb, only in-frame clones are kept and a portion is missing. This sample yields roughly 71,000 clones, of which roughly 80% are seen a single time; around 1.5% belongs to the top ten. Sequenced here: CD4+ or CD8+ T cells sorted from blood, sampled in a trial of the OX40 agonist ivuxolimab. All receptors derive from an adult with an advanced solid tumor such as melanoma, head and neck, liver or kidney cancer. Both conserved end residues are trimmed from each CDR3.

j_gene	v_gene	CDR3aa
TRBJ1-3	TRBV5-4	ATSRGGLTGNTIY
TRBJ1-1	TRBV18	ASSLPGTGLGVWTEAF
TRBJ2-1	TRBV19	ASMSSGRAFDEQF
TRBJ2-3	TRBV5-1	ASLPLAGGNTQY
TRBJ1-1	TRBV11-1	ASSLEGAEAF
TRBJ1-1	TRBV6-5	ASRDRGNGEAF
TRBJ2-1	TRBV19	ASSMGTSADEQF
TRBJ1-2	TRBV28	AGGTATYGYT
TRBJ1-2	TRBV5-4	ASSLTGDYGYT
TRBJ2-6	TRBV19	ASSTTGSGANVLT
TRBJ2-3	TRBV19	ASSGLGPSTDTQY
TRBJ1-5	TRBV7-9	ASSTGLSNQPQH
TRBJ2-3	TRBV10-3	AISDRTSGRASAAHTDTQY
TRBJ2-7	TRBV7-8	ASSLGRRTYEQY
TRBJ1-3	TRBV2	ASRDRGSSGNTIY
TRBJ2-5	TRBV4-1	ASSQDRASGGETQY
TRBJ1-2	TRBV7-6	ASSQDFSVPTGYT
TRBJ1-2	TRBV5-5	ASRQWAPWGYT
TRBJ2-1	TRBV5-1	ASSLRLSSYNEQF
TRBJ2-7	TRBV6-1	ASSVGSGSYEQY
TRBJ2-1	TRBV7-9	ASSTRLAGGPLREQF
TRBJ2-1	TRBV5-4	ASQRAGGGNNEQF
TRBJ1-5	TRBV7-8	ASSLGAGWSVISPQH
TRBJ2-2	TRBV13	ASKRRDRPSTGELF
TRBJ2-3	TRBV19	ASTSSADTQY
TRBJ1-4	TRBV9	ASSAGGGGTGGEKLF
TRBJ2-7	TRBV27	ASGPNSRDEQY
TRBJ2-5	TRBV5-1	ASSLVSGQETQY
TRBJ2-7	TRBV7-6	ASSLAGGNSYEQY